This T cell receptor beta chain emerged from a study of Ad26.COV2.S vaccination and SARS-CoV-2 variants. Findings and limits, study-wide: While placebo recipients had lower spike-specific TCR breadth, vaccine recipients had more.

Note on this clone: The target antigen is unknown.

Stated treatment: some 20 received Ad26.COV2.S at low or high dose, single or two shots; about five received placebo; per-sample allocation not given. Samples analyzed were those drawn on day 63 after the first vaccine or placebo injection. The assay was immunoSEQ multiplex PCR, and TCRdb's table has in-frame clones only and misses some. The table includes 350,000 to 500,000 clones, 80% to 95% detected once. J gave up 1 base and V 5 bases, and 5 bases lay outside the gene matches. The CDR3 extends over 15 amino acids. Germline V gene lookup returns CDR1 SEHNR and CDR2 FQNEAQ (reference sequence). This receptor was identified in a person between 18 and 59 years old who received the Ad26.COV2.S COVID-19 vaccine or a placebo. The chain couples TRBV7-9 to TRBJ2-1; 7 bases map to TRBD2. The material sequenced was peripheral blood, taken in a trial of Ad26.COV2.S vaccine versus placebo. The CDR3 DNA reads TGTGCCAGCAGCCTTCTAGCGGCTTCCTACAATGAGCAGTTCTTC. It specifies CASSLLAASYNEQFF.